These 11 T cell receptor beta chains originate from one sample sequenced in a study of blood T cell repertoires in COVID-19. Measured with immunoSEQ multiplex PCR; TCRdb has only the in-frame clones, and not every one. The table has about 360,000 clones, 80% to 90% seen once; the top ten hold approximately 3%. Sequencing was done on a sample of peripheral blood. Receptors originate from a man aged 30 to 45 with active or convalescent COVID-19.

This rearrangement joins TRBV3-1 (or the pseudogene TRBV3-2) to TRBJ2-2; weak D call: TRBD2 (5 bases). Germline V CDR1 and CDR2: LGHDT, YNNKEL (reference sequence). This CDR3 region has 14 residues. Between the trimmed V and J ends, which lost 2 bases and 3 bases, there was a span of 7 bases. CDR3 loop: CASSQQRHTGELFF. CDR3 coding DNA: TGTGCCAGCAGCCAACAGCGGCACACCGGGGAGCTGTTTTTT.

This clone has more than one count but fewer than ten. The gene calls are TRBV12-3 or TRBV12-4 and TRBJ2-7; TRBD1 might be the D (6 bases). The CDR3 loop spans 13 amino acids. The germline V and J ends were trimmed by 6 bases and 2 bases, with 11 bases remaining between them. The CDR3 DNA reads as TGTGCCAGCAGCCTGACAGGCACCTACGAGCAGTACTTC. This codes for CASSLTGTYEQYF.

This clone was observed a handful of times. The V and J genes are TRBV2 and TRBJ2-7; the match to TRBD2 covers 7 bases. This CDR3 spans 14 amino acids. Per germline, CDR1 SNHLY and CDR2 FYNNEI. The ends lost 4 bases at V and 6 bases at J; junction bases unmatched: 9. The CDR3 DNA follows: TGTGCCAGCAGTGGATTGGGAGGGCTCGGCGAGCAGTACTTC. Translation gives CASSGLGGLGEQYF.

The gene calls are TRBV9 and TRBJ2-1; 8 nucleotides agree with TRBD2. Germline V gene data show CDR1 as SGDLS and CDR2 as YYNGEE. With 2 bases clipped from V and 5 bases from J, the junction kept 12 bases outside the gene matches. CDR3 length: 17 amino acids. This CDR3 reads CASSVTSGLATHNEQFF. The DNA of the CDR3 is TGTGCCAGCAGCGTTACCTCCGGACTAGCTACCCACAATGAGCAGTTCTTC.

The rearrangement uses TRBV5-1 and TRBJ1-1; D not certain. In germline, CDR1 is SGHRS, CDR2 YFSETQ. V was clipped by 4 bases and J by 4 bases, with 14 bases between them. This CDR3 has 14 residues. The CDR3 region has the DNA TGCGCCAGCAGCCCGCCGGGAAGGTTCACTGAAGCTTTCTTT. Its protein is CASSPPGRFTEAFF.

The rearrangement uses TRBV2 and TRBJ2-3; 14 bases are a match to TRBD2. V lost 7 bases, J lost 4 bases, and 1 base stayed unmatched. The CDR3 extends over 14 amino acids. Germline CDR1 and CDR2: SNHLY and FYNNEI. CDR3 protein: CASTGLAGADTQYF. The DNA of the CDR3 is TGTGCCAGCACGGGACTAGCGGGGGCAGATACGCAGTATTTT.

CDR3 amino acids: CATSAGFGGYTF. The CDR3 DNA sequence: TGTGCCACCAGTGCAGGGTTCGGTGGCTACACCTTC. This sequence joins TRBV24-1 and TRBJ1-2, with D possibly TRBD1 on 5 matching bases. V lost 5 bases, J lost 7 bases, and 10 bases lay in between. From germline, CDR1 is KGHDR and CDR2 SFDVKD. This CDR3 contains 12 residues.

J is TRBJ2-1 and V is TRBV5-4; 7 positions match TRBD2. The trim removed 0 bases at V and 7 bases at J, leaving 7 bases unmatched. Germline lookup yields CDR1 SGHNT and CDR2 YYREEE (reference sequence). The CDR3 runs 15 residues. The CDR3 coding sequence is TGTGCCAGCAGCTTGGCGGGGGGACGCCGAAATGAGCAGTTCTTC. Translated: CASSLAGGRRNEQFF.

The chain recombines TRBV5-1 with TRBJ2-4, with 10 bases aligning to TRBD1. V lost 4 bases to trimming and J lost 2 bases; unmatched junction nucleotides: 18. Germline V gene lookup returns CDR1 SGHRS and CDR2 YFSETQ. The CDR3 contains 20 residues. For the CDR3, the DNA is TGCGCCAGCAGCGGAGGGACAGGGGATTTTATGGGTTTAACCAAAAACATTCAGTACTTC. Translation gives CASSGGTGDFMGLTKNIQYF. Full variable domain (outside the CDR3, taken from reference TRBV5-1 and TRBJ2-4): KAGVTQTPRYLIKTRGQQVTLSCSPISGHRSVSWYQQTPGQGLQFLFEYFSETQRNKGNFPGRFSGRQFSNSRSEMNVSTLELGDSALYLCASSGGTGDFMGLTKNIQYFGAGTRLSVL.

J is TRBJ1-3 and V is TRBV29-1; D is undetermined. Per the germline V gene, CDR1 is SQVTM and CDR2 is ANQGSEA. The CDR3 sequence is 14 residues long. The V and J ends lost 0 bases and 4 bases respectively, with 10 bases between them. The DNA for the CDR3 is TGCAGCGTTGAAGAGATTGGAGCAGGAAACACCATATATTTT. It translates to CSVEEIGAGNTIYF. The entire variable domain, with the rest obtained from reference TRBV29-1 and TRBJ1-3, is as follows: SAVISQKPSRDICQRGTSLTIQCQVDSQVTMMFWYRQQPGQSLTLIATANQGSEATYESGFVIDKFPISRPNLTFSTLTVSNMSPEDSSIYLCSVEEIGAGNTIYFGEGSWLTVV.

J is TRBJ1-1 and V is TRBV7-3; unclear D gene. Trimming stripped 1 base from V and 5 bases from J, with 8 bases between. Germline-derived CDR1 and CDR2 are SGHTA and FQGTGA. There are 13 residues in the CDR3. The CDR3 DNA reads TGTGCCAGCAGCTTAAATCGGGAAACTGAAGCTTTCTTT. Residues: CASSLNRETEAFF.